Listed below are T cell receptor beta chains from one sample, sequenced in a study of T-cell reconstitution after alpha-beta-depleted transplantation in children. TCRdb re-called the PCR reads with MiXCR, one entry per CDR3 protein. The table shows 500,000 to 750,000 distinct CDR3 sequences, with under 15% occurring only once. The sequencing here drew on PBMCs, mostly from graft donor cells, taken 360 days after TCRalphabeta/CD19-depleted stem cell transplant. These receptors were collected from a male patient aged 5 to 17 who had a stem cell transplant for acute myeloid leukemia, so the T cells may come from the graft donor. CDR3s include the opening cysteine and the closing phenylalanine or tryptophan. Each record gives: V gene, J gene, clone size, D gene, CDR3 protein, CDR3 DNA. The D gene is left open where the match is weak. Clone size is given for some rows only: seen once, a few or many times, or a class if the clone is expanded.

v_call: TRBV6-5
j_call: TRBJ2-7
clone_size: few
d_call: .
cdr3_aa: CASSYSPPRGGSYEQYF
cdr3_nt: TGTGCCAGCAGTTACTCGCCTCCCCGTGGCGGGTCCTACGAGCAGTACTTC

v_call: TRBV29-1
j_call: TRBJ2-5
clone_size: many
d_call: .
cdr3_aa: CSVDRGPETQYF
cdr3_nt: TGCAGCGTTGATCGGGGACCAGAGACCCAGTACTTC

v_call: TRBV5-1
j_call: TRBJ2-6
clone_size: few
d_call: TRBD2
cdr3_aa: CASSYDSGRANSGANVLTF
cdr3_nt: TGCGCCAGCAGCTACGATAGCGGGAGGGCCAACTCTGGGGCCAACGTCCTGACTTTC

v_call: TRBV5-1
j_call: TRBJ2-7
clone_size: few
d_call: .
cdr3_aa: CASSSAPFEQYF
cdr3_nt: TGCGCCAGCAGCAGTGCGCCCTTTGAGCAGTACTTC

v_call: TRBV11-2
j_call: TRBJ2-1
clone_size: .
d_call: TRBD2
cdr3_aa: CASSLEGGRAVPNEQFF
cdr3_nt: TGTGCCAGCAGCTTAGAAGGCGGGAGGGCCGTTCCCAATGAGCAGTTCTTC

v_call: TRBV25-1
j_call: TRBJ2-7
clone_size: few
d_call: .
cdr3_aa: CASSEPHRGGPYEQYF
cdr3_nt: TGTGCCAGCAGTGAACCCCACCGTGGGGGCCCCTACGAGCAGTACTTC

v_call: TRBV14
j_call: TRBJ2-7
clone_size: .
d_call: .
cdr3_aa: CASSQGRQNEQYF
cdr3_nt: TGTGCCAGCAGCCAAGGTCGCCAGAACGAGCAGTACTTC

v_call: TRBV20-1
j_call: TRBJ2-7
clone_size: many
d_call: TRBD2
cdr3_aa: CSASLAGWREQYF
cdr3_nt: TGCAGTGCTTCCCTAGCGGGGTGGCGGGAGCAGTACTTC

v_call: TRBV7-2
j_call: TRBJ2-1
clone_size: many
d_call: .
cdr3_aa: CASSLTTREGPYNEQFF
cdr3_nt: TGTGCCAGCAGCCTCACCACCAGGGAAGGCCCCTACAATGAGCAGTTCTTC

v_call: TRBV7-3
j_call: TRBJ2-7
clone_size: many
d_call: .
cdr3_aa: CASSFPGEQYF
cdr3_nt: TGTGCCAGCAGCTTTCCCGGCGAGCAGTACTTC

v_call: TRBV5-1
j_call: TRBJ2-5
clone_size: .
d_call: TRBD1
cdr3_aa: CASSPRQGVQETQYF
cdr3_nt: TGCGCCAGTAGCCCCCGACAGGGGGTCCAAGAGACCCAGTACTTC